Listed here are 27 T cell receptor beta chains from one sample, sequenced in a study of blood T cell repertoires in COVID-19 (TCRdb year 2020). Preparation of the library involved the immunoSEQ multiplex PCR assay. Sourced from immuneACCESS, this table was stored by TCRdb with only in-frame sequences that have V and J called. A share of the clones is absent; for the studies checked, an unresolved V gene accounts for under half, and the remainder has no known explanation. The sample profile shows roughly 240,000 clones; less than 90% of them were found once. Roughly 4.5% of the sample is held by the ten biggest clonotypes. Sequencing input: peripheral blood. Receptor source: a man between 60 and 75 years old who had recovered from COVID-19.

The chain links TRBV2 to TRBJ2-3; 8 bases agree with TRBD2. This CDR3 is built from 12 residues. V trimming: 6 bases; J trimming: 6 bases; junction bases outside the gene matches: 2. Per the germline V gene, CDR1 is SNHLY and CDR2 is FYNNEI. CDR3 loop: CASRGLGDTQYF. The CDR3 nucleotides are TGTGCCAGCAGGGGACTAGGCGATACGCAGTATTTT.

The rearrangement joins TRBV3-1 (or the pseudogene TRBV3-2) to TRBJ2-1, with unresolved D. The CDR3 runs 15 residues. From germline, CDR1 is LGHDT and CDR2 YNNKEL (reference sequence). The ends were cut back, 1 base at V and 6 bases at J, with 13 bases in the middle. This chain's CDR3 is CASSQASRAGNEQFF. The CDR3 DNA reads as TGTGCCAGCAGCCAAGCCTCCCGTGCCGGCAATGAGCAGTTCTTC.

This clone was seen more than once but under ten times. The chain is built from TRBV5-4 and TRBJ1-6; tentative D call: TRBD1 (6 bases). The CDR3 is made up of 13 amino acids. The germline CDR1 and CDR2 sequences are SGHNT and YYREEE (reference sequence). V lost 4 bases and J lost 9, with 11 bases in between. The CDR3, as DNA: TGTGCCAGCAGCAGAAACAGGGTTTCACCCCTCCACTTT. This gives the protein CASSRNRVSPLHF.

The rearrangement uses TRBV6-5 and TRBJ2-3; 8 nucleotides agree with TRBD2. With V trimmed by 6 bases and J by 8 bases, 13 bases remained unmatched. Germline CDR1 MNHEY, CDR2 SVGAGI. This CDR3 is built from 15 residues. This CDR3 is CASRPREAEHGTQYF. CDR3 DNA sequence: TGTGCCAGCAGACCGCGGGAGGCTGAACATGGTACGCAGTATTTT.

V usage is TRBV7-2 and J usage is TRBJ2-5, with D possibly TRBD1 on 5 matching bases. Trimming left V 2 bases short and J 1 base short, with 5 bases between. The CDR3 covers 13 residues. The germline CDR1 and CDR2 sequences are SGHTA and FQGNSA. Here the CDR3 DNA reads TGTGCCAGCAGCTTACAGGGCCAAGAGACCCAGTACTTC. Amino acid sequence: CASSLQGQETQYF.

The gene calls are TRBV19 and TRBJ2-7, with D perhaps matching TRBD1 (6 bases). Trimming stripped 6 bases from V and 5 bases from J, with 14 bases between. The CDR3 has 13 amino acids. The germline V gene has CDR1 LNHDA and CDR2 SQIVND (reference sequence). In DNA form, the CDR3 reads TGTGCCAGTAGCCCCCCAGGGGTGGACGAGCAGTACTTC. It yields the protein CASSPPGVDEQYF.

The CDR3 region has the DNA TGTGCCAGCAGTGAAGAAACCGGGTATGATTCCGGGGAGCTGTTTTTT. Translation: CASSEETGYDSGELFF. The gene calls are TRBV2 and TRBJ2-2; D is unclear. V was trimmed by 1 base and J by 6 bases, leaving 15 bases between them. The germline V gene encodes CDR1 SNHLY and CDR2 FYNNEI. The CDR3 extends over 16 amino acids. The entire variable domain, with the rest obtained from reference TRBV2 and TRBJ2-2, is as follows: EPEVTQTPSHQVTQMGQEVILRCVPISNHLYFYWYRQILGQKVEFLVSFYNNEISEKSEIFDDQFSVERPDGSNFTLKIRSTKLEDSAMYFCASSEETGYDSGELFFGEGSRLTVL.

J is TRBJ2-1 and V is TRBV5-5; TRBD2 aligns across 14 bases. The CDR3 is 16 amino acids. Per the germline V gene, CDR1 is SGHKS and CDR2 is YYEKEE (reference sequence). J lost 2 bases, V lost 4 bases, and 2 bases had no gene match. This chain's CDR3 is CASSPGLAGAYNEQFF. The CDR3 bases are TGTGCCAGCAGCCCGGGACTAGCGGGAGCCTACAATGAGCAGTTCTTC.

This clone is a singleton in its sample. CDR3 coding DNA: TGTGCCAGCAGCTTAGGTCTTAGCGGGAGCGCCGGGGCCAACGTCCTGACTTTC. As protein: CASSLGLSGSAGANVLTF. The chain joins TRBV7-6 to TRBJ2-6, with 9 bases identical to TRBD2. The V segment lost 1 base and the J segment 4 bases; nucleotides outside the gene matches: 8. The CDR3 is made up of 18 amino acids. Germline V gives CDR1 SGHVS, CDR2 FNYEAQ.

The gene calls are TRBV28 and TRBJ1-2, with TRBD1 as a possible D gene (6 bases). CDR3 size: 14 residues. Germline assignment: CDR1 MDHEN and CDR2 SYDVKM. Trimming shortened V by 1 base and J by 8 bases, and 14 bases separated the two germline ends. The CDR3 protein is CASSLYGGARGYTF. The CDR3 DNA is TGTGCCAGCAGTTTATATGGGGGGGCACGGGGCTACACCTTC.

The chain recombines TRBV5-8 with TRBJ1-3, with TRBD1 identical over 9 bases. This CDR3 spans 15 amino acids. Germline CDR1 SGHTS, CDR2 YDEGEE. V shed 0 bases, J shed 5 bases, and the junction held 3 bases outside the gene matches. CDR3 in amino acids: CASSLGDRARNTIYF. CDR3 in DNA: TGTGCCAGCAGCTTGGGGGACAGGGCGAGAAACACCATATATTTT.

This chain links TRBV4-1 with TRBJ2-5; 14 bases are a match to TRBD2. Unmatched junction bases numbered 9, after V lost 1 base and J lost 5 bases. In germline, CDR1 is MGHRA, CDR2 YSYEKL. There are 18 residues in the CDR3. The CDR3 loop reads CASSQGPTSGRALETQYF. CDR3 nucleotide sequence: TGCGCCAGCAGCCAAGGACCGACTAGCGGGAGGGCCTTGGAGACCCAGTACTTC.

This chain links TRBV6-1 with TRBJ1-2; maybe TRBD1 (6 bases). Trimming stripped 5 bases from V and 5 bases from J, with 9 bases between. Germline lookup yields CDR1 MNHNS and CDR2 SASEGT. The CDR3 has 12 residues. The CDR3 region has the DNA TGTGCCAGCAGTAGCGGACAGTATGGCTACACCTTC. This encodes CASSSGQYGYTF.

The rearrangement joins TRBV6-5 to TRBJ2-1, with 10 positions matching TRBD2. CDR3 length: 14 amino acids. Germline CDR1 reads MNHEY; CDR2 reads SVGAGI. J was trimmed by 4 bases and V by 7 bases; bases with no gene match: 4. The CDR3 nucleotides read TGTGCCAGCACCACTAGCGGGACTTACAATGAGCAGTTCTTC. Translated, it gives CASTTSGTYNEQFF.

In this sample, this clone turned up a few times. V usage is TRBV9 and J usage is TRBJ2-7; TRBD2 agrees at 8 bases. The V segment lost 3 bases and the J segment 3 bases; nucleotides outside the gene matches: 8. Germline assignment: CDR1 SGDLS and CDR2 YYNGEE. The CDR3 length is 15 residues. CDR3 DNA: TGTGCCAGCAGCGCCCACGGGACTAGTCTCTACGAGCAGTACTTC. This encodes CASSAHGTSLYEQYF. The entire variable domain, with the rest obtained from reference TRBV9 and TRBJ2-7, is as follows: DSGVTQTPKHLITATGQRVTLRCSPRSGDLSVYWYQQSLDQGLQFLIQYYNGEERAKGNILERFSAQQFPDLHSELNLSSLELGDSALYFCASSAHGTSLYEQYFGPGTRLTVT.

The CDR3 nucleotides read TGTGCCATCAGCGATAGGGGAACTGAAGCTTTCTTT. This encodes CAISDRGTEAFF. The chain has TRBV10-3 and TRBJ1-1; possibly TRBD1 for D (5 bases). CDR3 length equals 12 residues. With 6 bases removed from V and 5 bases from J, the gap between germline ends came to 10 bases. The germline V gene encodes CDR1 ENHRY and CDR2 SYGVKD.

This rearrangement joins TRBV11-3 to TRBJ2-2, with D tentatively TRBD1 (5 bases). V lost 4 bases to trimming and J lost 13 bases, with 13 bases between them. There are 12 residues in the CDR3. Germline lookup yields CDR1 SGHNT and CDR2 YENEEA. CDR3: CASSSTQGGLFF. The CDR3 bases are TGTGCCAGCAGCTCCACCCAGGGTGGGCTGTTTTTT.

The V call is TRBV27, the J call TRBJ2-2; 9 positions agree with TRBD2. The CDR3 covers 14 residues. V lost 6 bases to trimming and J lost 2 bases; unmatched junction nucleotides: 1. Germline assignment: CDR1 MNHEY and CDR2 SMNVEV (reference sequence). The DNA of the CDR3 is TGTGCCAGCAGCGGGACTAGCAACACCGGGGAGCTGTTTTTT. Amino acid sequence: CASSGTSNTGELFF.

J is TRBJ1-5 and V is TRBV5-6; D is ambiguous. Per germline, CDR1 SGHDT and CDR2 YYEEEE. The ends were cut back, 1 base at V and 4 bases at J, with 12 bases in the middle. The CDR3 runs to 15 residues. CDR3 residues: CASSLRGRGNQPQHF. CDR3 nucleotides: TGTGCCAGCAGCTTGCGTGGTCGCGGGAATCAGCCCCAGCATTTT.

V usage is TRBV6-4 and J usage is TRBJ2-1; 7 nucleotides match TRBD1. V shed 3 bases, J shed 0 bases, and the junction held 2 bases outside the gene matches. CDR1 MRHNA and CDR2 SNTAGT come from the germline V gene. The CDR3 runs to 15 residues. The CDR3 nucleotides read TGTGCCAGCAGTGAAGGGGACAGCTCCTACAATGAGCAGTTCTTC. Its protein is CASSEGDSSYNEQFF.

V is TRBV3-1 (or the pseudogene TRBV3-2) and J is TRBJ2-5; TRBD2 is a possible D gene (6 bases). Germline CDR1 LGHDT, CDR2 YNNKEL (reference sequence). The CDR3 sequence is 15 residues long. V shed 1 base and J shed 5 bases, with 14 bases lying between them. The CDR3 is CASSQARGSGETQYF. Written as DNA, the CDR3 is TGTGCCAGCAGCCAAGCGCGGGGCAGTGGTGAGACCCAGTACTTC.

The chain joins TRBV27 to TRBJ1-4, with D uncertain. Deletions cut 4 bases from V and 3 bases from J, with 6 bases between. Germline V lookup: CDR1 MNHEY, CDR2 SMNVEV (reference sequence). This CDR3 is 13 amino acids long. CDR3 nucleotides: TGTGCCAGCAGTTCTCGGGCTAATGAAAAACTGTTTTTT. The encoded protein is CASSSRANEKLFF.

About this clone itself: Other DNA variants within this sample encode the same CDR3. The chain employs TRBV7-6 and TRBJ1-4; TRBD1 matches at 7 bases. Per the germline V gene, CDR1 is SGHVS and CDR2 is FNYEAQ. The junction had 4 bases not matched to a gene; V was cut back by 2 bases and J by 4 bases. The CDR3 sequence is 15 residues long. In DNA form, the CDR3 reads TGTGCCAGCAGCTTATCCACAGGGGATAATGAAAAACTGTTTTTT. Its translation is CASSLSTGDNEKLFF.

This chain connects TRBV7-2 to TRBJ2-6; no definite D call. This CDR3 region has 15 residues. From germline, CDR1 is SGHTA and CDR2 FQGNSA. The V end lost 1 base, the J end lost 5 bases, and 9 bases lay between the germline ends. The CDR3 DNA is TGTGCCAGCAGCTTAGGAAGCGTGTGGGCCAACGTCCTGACTTTC. Encoded protein: CASSLGSVWANVLTF. The entire variable domain, with the rest obtained from reference TRBV7-2 and TRBJ2-6, is as follows: GAGVSQSPSNKVTEKGKDVELRCDPISGHTALYWYRQSLGQGLEFLIYFQGNSAPDKSGLPSDRFSAERTGGSVSTLTIQRTQQEDSAVYLCASSLGSVWANVLTFGAGSRLTVL.

The chain carries TRBV6-5 and TRBJ1-2; D ambiguous. V shed 4 bases and J shed 2 bases, with 11 bases lying between them. The CDR3 has 14 residues. The germline V gene encodes CDR1 MNHEY and CDR2 SVGAGI. The CDR3 reads CASSSPDGNYGYTF. CDR3 coding DNA: TGTGCCAGCAGTTCCCCCGACGGGAACTATGGCTACACCTTC.

Written as DNA, the CDR3 is TGTGCCAGCAGCCCGGCGGGGGTAGCGGACTACGAGCAGTACTTC. It specifies CASSPAGVADYEQYF. The chain recombines TRBV6-5 with TRBJ2-7; 7 bases line up with TRBD2. J was trimmed by 3 bases and V by 6 bases; bases with no gene match: 11. Germline values: CDR1 MNHEY, CDR2 SVGAGI. This CDR3 spans 15 amino acids.

This sequence joins TRBV5-1 and TRBJ2-7; weak D call: TRBD1 (6 bases). Germline V CDR1 and CDR2: SGHRS, YFSETQ. CDR3 length: 14 residues. V was pared by 3 bases and J by 0 bases, with 10 bases between. The CDR3 region is CASSSTGFSYEQYF. CDR3 bases: TGCGCCAGCAGCTCGACAGGTTTCTCCTACGAGCAGTACTTC.